This is a list of T cell receptor beta chains from one sample in a study of blood T cells in healthy people across ages. TCRdb independently ran MiXCR on the 5' RACE reads; one entry per CDR3 protein. The sample shows roughly 1.7 million distinct CDR3 sequences, roughly a third of them seen only once. The sequenced sample was blood. The receptors stem from a woman in her 30s in good health. Each CDR3 is given with its conserved first and last residue. D genes are given only for firm matches. Clone sizes are given selectively: once, few, many, or a class where the clone is expanded.

clone_size: few; d_call: TRBD2; j_call: TRBJ2-3; v_call: TRBV5-1; cdr3_nt: TGCGCCAGCAGCTACCGATCGGGGGGGAGCACAGATACGCAGTATTTT; cdr3_aa: CASSYRSGGSTDTQYF
clone_size: .; d_call: TRBD2; j_call: TRBJ2-5; v_call: TRBV5-1; cdr3_nt: TGCGCCAGCAGCTGGGTGACTAGCGGGAGGGAGACCCAGTACTTC; cdr3_aa: CASSWVTSGRETQYF
clone_size: .; d_call: TRBD1; j_call: TRBJ1-5; v_call: TRBV20-1; cdr3_nt: TGCAGTGCTAGACAGGGGGCACGTAATCAGCCCCAGCATTTT; cdr3_aa: CSARQGARNQPQHF
clone_size: .; d_call: TRBD1; j_call: TRBJ1-2; v_call: TRBV29-1; cdr3_nt: TGCAGCGGCCTCGACAGGGTCGGTGGCTACACCTTC; cdr3_aa: CSGLDRVGGYTF
clone_size: .; d_call: TRBD1; j_call: TRBJ2-5; v_call: TRBV3-1; cdr3_nt: TGTGCCAGCAGCCTAAACAGGGGGCTAGCGACCCAGTACTTC; cdr3_aa: CASSLNRGLATQYF
clone_size: .; d_call: TRBD1; j_call: TRBJ1-5; v_call: TRBV6-1; cdr3_nt: TGTGCCAGCAGGACAGGGAGGATGAGCAATCAGCCCCAGCATTTT; cdr3_aa: CASRTGRMSNQPQHF
clone_size: few; d_call: TRBD2; j_call: TRBJ2-3; v_call: TRBV20-1; cdr3_nt: TGCAGTGCTAGCAAGCACCAAGCGGGGGACCCATGGGGCACAGATACGCAGTATTTT; cdr3_aa: CSASKHQAGDPWGTDTQYF
clone_size: .; d_call: .; j_call: TRBJ2-7; v_call: TRBV28; cdr3_nt: TGTGCCAGCAGCCCGGTGGCGGCAAATTACGAGCAGTACTTC; cdr3_aa: CASSPVAANYEQYF
clone_size: many; d_call: .; j_call: TRBJ2-5; v_call: TRBV4-1; cdr3_nt: TGCGCCAGCAGCCAGGGCTCCGGGAAACTGCCAGAGACCCAGTACTTC; cdr3_aa: CASSQGSGKLPETQYF
clone_size: few; d_call: TRBD2; j_call: TRBJ2-3; v_call: TRBV7-2; cdr3_nt: TGTGCCAGCAGCTTAGAACGATTAGCGGGGGTTACTAGCACAGATACGCAGTATTTT; cdr3_aa: CASSLERLAGVTSTDTQYF
clone_size: few; d_call: .; j_call: TRBJ1-2; v_call: TRBV12-3/TRBV12-4; cdr3_nt: TGTGCCAGCGCGATGGGGAGTGAGGGCAATGGCTACACCTTC; cdr3_aa: CASAMGSEGNGYTF
clone_size: .; d_call: TRBD2; j_call: TRBJ2-5; v_call: TRBV12-3/TRBV12-4; cdr3_nt: TGTGCCAGCAGGCCTGGACTAGCGGGGGGGCCAGAGACCCAGTACTTC; cdr3_aa: CASRPGLAGGPETQYF
clone_size: .; d_call: .; j_call: TRBJ1-5; v_call: TRBV20-1; cdr3_nt: TGCAGTGCTGCGGACATGGGGTTCAATCAGCCCCAGCATTTT; cdr3_aa: CSAADMGFNQPQHF
clone_size: few; d_call: .; j_call: TRBJ1-2; v_call: TRBV10-3; cdr3_nt: TGTGCCATCAGAGACCCTGGGACAACGTATGGCTACACCTTC; cdr3_aa: CAIRDPGTTYGYTF
clone_size: .; d_call: .; j_call: TRBJ1-1; v_call: TRBV25-1; cdr3_nt: TGTGCCAGCAGTGGTCCGGGACTAATGAACACTGAAGCTTTCTTT; cdr3_aa: CASSGPGLMNTEAFF
clone_size: few; d_call: TRBD2; j_call: TRBJ2-3; v_call: TRBV5-6; cdr3_nt: TGTGCCAGCAGCTTCTCCATAATAACCAAACAGCGGGAGGTGATGCATACGCAGTATTTT; cdr3_aa: CASSFSIITKQREVMHTQYF
clone_size: few; d_call: TRBD1; j_call: TRBJ2-7; v_call: TRBV12-3/TRBV12-4; cdr3_nt: TGTGCCAGTGGGGGGACAGGGGGAAACGAGCAGTACTTC; cdr3_aa: CASGGTGGNEQYF
clone_size: .; d_call: .; j_call: TRBJ2-1; v_call: TRBV20-1; cdr3_nt: TGCAGTGCTAGAGGAGAAGGCGATGAGCAGTTCTTC; cdr3_aa: CSARGEGDEQFF
clone_size: .; d_call: TRBD2; j_call: TRBJ2-7; v_call: TRBV28; cdr3_nt: TGTGCCAGCAGTCAATTTTGGGCGGGGGGCTACGAGCAGTACTTC; cdr3_aa: CASSQFWAGGYEQYF
clone_size: .; d_call: TRBD1; j_call: TRBJ2-3; v_call: TRBV12-3/TRBV12-4; cdr3_nt: TGTGCCAGCAGTTCGACAGGGGGTAGCGCAGATACGCAGTATTTT; cdr3_aa: CASSSTGGSADTQYF
clone_size: few; d_call: .; j_call: TRBJ2-2; v_call: TRBV7-3; cdr3_nt: TGTGCCAGCAGCCTCTACCAGGGGGGGACCGGGGAGCTGTTTTTT; cdr3_aa: CASSLYQGGTGELFF
clone_size: many; d_call: .; j_call: TRBJ2-7; v_call: TRBV7-6; cdr3_nt: TGTGCCAGCAGCTTAGGGATCGGCACTTCGGGCTCCTACGAGCAGTACTTC; cdr3_aa: CASSLGIGTSGSYEQYF
clone_size: few; d_call: .; j_call: TRBJ2-7; v_call: TRBV18; cdr3_nt: TGTGCCAGCTCAAAATATCAGGGGTTTTCCTACGAGCAGTACTTC; cdr3_aa: CASSKYQGFSYEQYF
clone_size: .; d_call: TRBD2; j_call: TRBJ2-1; v_call: TRBV6-5; cdr3_nt: TGTGCCAGCAGTGTACCGACTAGCGGGGGGGAAATTACCTACAATGAGCAGTTCTTC; cdr3_aa: CASSVPTSGGEITYNEQFF
clone_size: few; d_call: TRBD1; j_call: TRBJ1-2; v_call: TRBV4-1; cdr3_nt: TGCGCCAGCAGCGCCAAGGGGGCAGACTATGGCTACACCTTC; cdr3_aa: CASSAKGADYGYTF
clone_size: few; d_call: .; j_call: TRBJ2-5; v_call: TRBV13; cdr3_nt: TGTGCCAGCAGCTCCCGGGAAGAGACCCAGTACTTC; cdr3_aa: CASSSREETQYF
clone_size: .; d_call: .; j_call: TRBJ2-7; v_call: TRBV7-9; cdr3_nt: TGTGCCAGCAGCTTAGCGGCGGGGCCCGTTACCTACGAGCAGTACTTC; cdr3_aa: CASSLAAGPVTYEQYF
clone_size: few; d_call: .; j_call: TRBJ2-5; v_call: TRBV7-2; cdr3_nt: TGTGCCAGCAGCTTAATGGCGGGGGCCGGGCCGACCCAGTACTTC; cdr3_aa: CASSLMAGAGPTQYF
clone_size: many; d_call: .; j_call: TRBJ2-7; v_call: TRBV10-3; cdr3_nt: TGTGCCATCAGTGTGGAGGGCTACGAGCAGTACTTC; cdr3_aa: CAISVEGYEQYF
clone_size: .; d_call: TRBD2; j_call: TRBJ2-7; v_call: TRBV10-3; cdr3_nt: TGTGCCATGGGGCCGGGACTAGCCGCGACCTACGAGCAGTACTTC; cdr3_aa: CAMGPGLAATYEQYF
clone_size: few; d_call: .; j_call: TRBJ2-1; v_call: TRBV4-2; cdr3_nt: TGTGCCAGCAGCCGAATACCGGGAGACCCCCAAATGGAGCAGTTCTTC; cdr3_aa: CASSRIPGDPQMEQFF
clone_size: .; d_call: TRBD1; j_call: TRBJ2-1; v_call: TRBV20-1; cdr3_nt: TGCAGTGCTAGAGATGCGTCCACAGGGGGCAATGAGCAGTTCTTC; cdr3_aa: CSARDASTGGNEQFF
clone_size: few; d_call: TRBD1; j_call: TRBJ1-1; v_call: TRBV20-1; cdr3_nt: TGCAGTGCAAAGACAGGGGTCAACACTGAAGCTTTCTTT; cdr3_aa: CSAKTGVNTEAFF
clone_size: .; d_call: .; j_call: TRBJ1-2; v_call: TRBV10-3; cdr3_nt: TGTGCCATCAGTGAGGCTGACGGAGCCTCGGGAGGCTACACCTTC; cdr3_aa: CAISEADGASGGYTF
clone_size: .; d_call: .; j_call: TRBJ2-5; v_call: TRBV28; cdr3_nt: TGTGCCAGCAGACCAGATACCGGGACCTCCCAAGAGACCCAGTACTTC; cdr3_aa: CASRPDTGTSQETQYF
clone_size: few; d_call: .; j_call: TRBJ2-1; v_call: TRBV11-2; cdr3_nt: TGTGCCAGCAGCCCCGGCCGGGGGCCAAACAATGAGCAGTTCTTC; cdr3_aa: CASSPGRGPNNEQFF
clone_size: few; d_call: .; j_call: TRBJ2-1; v_call: TRBV7-8; cdr3_nt: TGTGCCAGCTGGGCAGGCGATGAGCAGTTCTTC; cdr3_aa: CASWAGDEQFF
clone_size: .; d_call: .; j_call: TRBJ2-7; v_call: TRBV30; cdr3_nt: TGTGCCTGGAGTGTAGACAGGCACGAGCAGTACTTC; cdr3_aa: CAWSVDRHEQYF
clone_size: few; d_call: TRBD2; j_call: TRBJ2-3; v_call: TRBV5-1; cdr3_nt: TGCGCCAGCAGACTTTCGGGGGGTAGCACAGATACGCAGTATTTT; cdr3_aa: CASRLSGGSTDTQYF
clone_size: .; d_call: TRBD1; j_call: TRBJ2-2; v_call: TRBV4-1; cdr3_nt: TGCGCCAGCAGCCAAGTCGGACAGGGTTCCTCTTTCACCGGGGAGCTGTTTTTT; cdr3_aa: CASSQVGQGSSFTGELFF
clone_size: few; d_call: .; j_call: TRBJ2-5; v_call: TRBV4-1; cdr3_nt: TGCGCCAGCAGCCAAGCCCAGCGGGCGAGAGAGACCCAGTACTTC; cdr3_aa: CASSQAQRARETQYF
clone_size: .; d_call: .; j_call: TRBJ2-1; v_call: TRBV20-1; cdr3_nt: TGCAGTGCTAGATTAGGGGGGGGACTATACAATGAGCAGTTCTTC; cdr3_aa: CSARLGGGLYNEQFF